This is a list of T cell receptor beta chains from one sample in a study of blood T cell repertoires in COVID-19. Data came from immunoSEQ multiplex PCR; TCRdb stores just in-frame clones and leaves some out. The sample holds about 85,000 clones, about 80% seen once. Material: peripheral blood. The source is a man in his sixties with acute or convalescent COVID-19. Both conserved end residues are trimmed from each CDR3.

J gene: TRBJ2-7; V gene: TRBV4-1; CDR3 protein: ASSQNLNSPYEQY
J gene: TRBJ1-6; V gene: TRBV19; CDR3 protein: ASSMEGNSPLH
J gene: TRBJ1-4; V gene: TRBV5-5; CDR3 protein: ASSGTDRGNTNEKLF
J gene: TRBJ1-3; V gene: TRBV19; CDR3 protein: ASTLGGPGNTIY
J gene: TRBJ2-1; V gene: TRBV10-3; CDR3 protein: AISRTSGDEQF
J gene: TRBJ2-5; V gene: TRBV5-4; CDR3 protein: ASSSGTGVETQY
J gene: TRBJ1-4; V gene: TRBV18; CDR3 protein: ASSPPDRLGEKLF
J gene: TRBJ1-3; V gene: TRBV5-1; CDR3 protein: ASSFIGGEQGAGNTIY
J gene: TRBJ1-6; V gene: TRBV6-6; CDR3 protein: ASSGHRGDNSPLH
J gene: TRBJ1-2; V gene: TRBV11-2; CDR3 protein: ASSLQGAGYGYT
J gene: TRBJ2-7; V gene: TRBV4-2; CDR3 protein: ASSRARGRGTSSGSEQY
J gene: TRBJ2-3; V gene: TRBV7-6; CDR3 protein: ASSPGGRDTQY
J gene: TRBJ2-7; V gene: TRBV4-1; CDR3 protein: ASSQVGQGSYEQY
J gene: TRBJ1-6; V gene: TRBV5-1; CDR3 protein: ASSRDRTVIDSPLH
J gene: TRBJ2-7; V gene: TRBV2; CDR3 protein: ASSARQGAVEQY
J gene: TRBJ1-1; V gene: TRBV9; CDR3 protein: ASSGGQGGGTEAF
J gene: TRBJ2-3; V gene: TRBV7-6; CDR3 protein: ATRGTPTSTDTQY
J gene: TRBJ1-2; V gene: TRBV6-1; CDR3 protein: ASSDNRSPNYGYT
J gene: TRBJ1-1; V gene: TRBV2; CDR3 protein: ASRLQGVGTEAF
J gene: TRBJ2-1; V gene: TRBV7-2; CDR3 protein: ASSLWQGGGNEQF
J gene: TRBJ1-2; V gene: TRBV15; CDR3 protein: ATSAGGQAARGGYT
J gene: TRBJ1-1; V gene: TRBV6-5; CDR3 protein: ASSYSSVYTEAF
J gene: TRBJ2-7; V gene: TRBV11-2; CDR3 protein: ASRRPGTSSYEQY
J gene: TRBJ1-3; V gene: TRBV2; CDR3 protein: ASSYRGDTIY
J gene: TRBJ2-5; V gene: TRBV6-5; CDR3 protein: ASTFSGGLQETQY
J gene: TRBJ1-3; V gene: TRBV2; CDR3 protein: ASSGGVFAIY
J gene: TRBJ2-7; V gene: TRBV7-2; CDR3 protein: ASSTEDRVAYEQY
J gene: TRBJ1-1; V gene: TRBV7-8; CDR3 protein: ASSPTSRTGLPNTEAF
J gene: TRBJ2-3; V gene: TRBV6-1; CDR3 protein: ASSDRGRGDTQY
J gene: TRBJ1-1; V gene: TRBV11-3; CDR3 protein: ASSSKPGTPEAF
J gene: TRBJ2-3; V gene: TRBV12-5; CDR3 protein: ASGPGQGDTDTQY
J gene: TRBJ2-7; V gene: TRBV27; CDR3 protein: ASSLAGAYEQY
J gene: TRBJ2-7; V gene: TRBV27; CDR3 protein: ASRPGQGSYEQY
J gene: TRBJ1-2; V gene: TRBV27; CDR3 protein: ASGLRERQGAIGYT
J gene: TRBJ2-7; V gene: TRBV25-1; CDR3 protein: ASSEPAGAVYEQY
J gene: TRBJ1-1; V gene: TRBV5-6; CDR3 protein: ASSLYNRGETEAF
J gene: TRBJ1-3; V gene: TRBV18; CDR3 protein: ASSPTGEPGNTIY
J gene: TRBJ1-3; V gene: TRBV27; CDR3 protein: ASSLYGEPLSGNTIY
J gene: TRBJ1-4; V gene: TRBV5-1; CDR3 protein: ASSLDGQDEKLF
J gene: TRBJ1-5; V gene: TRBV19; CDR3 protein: ASTLAGTGKDQPQH
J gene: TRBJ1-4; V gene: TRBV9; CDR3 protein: ASSVGWGGATNEKLF
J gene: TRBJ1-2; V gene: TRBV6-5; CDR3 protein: ASRGFGTYIGYT
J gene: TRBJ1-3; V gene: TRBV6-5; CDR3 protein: ASSYKQGNTIY
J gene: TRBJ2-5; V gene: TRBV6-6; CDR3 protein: ASRGLAGMETQY
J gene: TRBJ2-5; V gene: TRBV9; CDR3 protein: ASSVGVRDSQETQY
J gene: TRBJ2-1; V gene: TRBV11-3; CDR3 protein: ASSLDAGWNNEQF
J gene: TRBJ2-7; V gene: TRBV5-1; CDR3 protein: ASSLIQGSYEQY
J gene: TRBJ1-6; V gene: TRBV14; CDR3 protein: ASSQAGVGLHSPLH
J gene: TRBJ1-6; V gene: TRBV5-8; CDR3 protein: ASSLTGGSASPLH